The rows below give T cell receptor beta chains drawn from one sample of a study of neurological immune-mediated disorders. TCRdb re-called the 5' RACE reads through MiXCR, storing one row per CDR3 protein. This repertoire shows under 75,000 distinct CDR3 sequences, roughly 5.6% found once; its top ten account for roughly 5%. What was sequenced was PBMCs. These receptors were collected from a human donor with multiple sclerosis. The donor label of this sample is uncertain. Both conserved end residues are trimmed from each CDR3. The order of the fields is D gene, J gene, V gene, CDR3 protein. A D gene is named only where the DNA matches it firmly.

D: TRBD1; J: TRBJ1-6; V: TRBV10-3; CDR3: AISESGDRGNSPLH
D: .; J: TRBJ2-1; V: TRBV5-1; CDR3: ASSLYAVNEQF
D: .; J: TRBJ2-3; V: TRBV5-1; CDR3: ASSLVREDTQY
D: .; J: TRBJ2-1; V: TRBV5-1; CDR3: ASSPGEGWWF
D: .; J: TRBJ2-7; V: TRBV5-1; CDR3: ASSLGRSSSYEQY
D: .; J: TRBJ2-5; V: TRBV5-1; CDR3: ASSLEAQQGTQY
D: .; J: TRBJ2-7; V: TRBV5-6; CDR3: ASTSGLHYEQY
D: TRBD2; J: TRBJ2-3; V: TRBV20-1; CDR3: SASPVSGARIDTQY
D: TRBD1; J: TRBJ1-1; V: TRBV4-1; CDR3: ASSRRQGVSNTEAF
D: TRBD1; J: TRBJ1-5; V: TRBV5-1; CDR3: ASSLEGQGVNQPQH
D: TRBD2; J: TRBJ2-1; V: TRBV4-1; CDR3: ASSQGTGLAGDEQF
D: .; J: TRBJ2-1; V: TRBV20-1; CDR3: SARGRTENEQF
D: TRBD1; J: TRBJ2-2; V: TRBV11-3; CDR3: ASSPGTGGNGELF